These 7 T cell receptor beta chains came from one sample sequenced in a study of beta chain features in type 1 diabetes. The sequenced template was cDNA made from the entire isolated RNA. Produced via immunoSEQ multiplex PCR; TCRdb's table is partial and in-frame only. The sample lists 350,000 to 450,000 clones, around 14% occurring once. The specimen sequenced was naive CD4+ T cells from blood. The receptors stem from a man aged 25-45 years in good health.

This clone came up a few times. The rearrangement uses TRBV23-1 and TRBJ2-5; a weak D match, TRBD2 (6 bases). TRBV23-1 is recorded as an ORF, its role being uncertain. Trimming took 4 bases from V and 3 from J, leaving 24 bases between them. The CDR3 runs 18 residues. The CDR3 DNA follows: TGCGCCAGCAGTCTCCTCGCGGGGCTTCGGCAGCCAGAAGAGACCCAGTACTTC. Its translation: CASSLLAGLRQPEETQYF.

This clone showed up just a few times. The V gene is TRBV30, the J gene TRBJ2-3, with D tentatively TRBD2 (5 bases). This CDR3 contains 13 residues. The germline V gene encodes CDR1 GTSNPN and CDR2 SVGIG (reference sequence). V lost 5 bases to trimming and J lost 10 bases, with 19 bases between them. The CDR3 coding sequence is TGTGCCTGGGGACCCATCGGGGTCAGGTCGCAGTATTTT. It specifies CAWGPIGVRSQYF.

This clone was found once. V is TRBV7-3 and J is TRBJ2-3, with a weak D call TRBD1 (5 bases). Trimming removed 6 bases from V and 4 bases from J, with 17 bases in between. Germline V gene data show CDR1 as SGHTA and CDR2 as FQGTGA. The CDR3 extends over 15 amino acids. CDR3 loop: CASSPDGGAADTQYF. The CDR3 DNA follows: TGTGCCAGCAGTCCCGACGGTGGGGCCGCAGATACGCAGTATTTT.

J is TRBJ1-6 and V is TRBV7-9; D might be TRBD1 (5 bases). Germline-derived CDR1 and CDR2 are SEHNR and FQNEAQ (reference sequence). This CDR3 contains 16 residues. Trimming stripped 4 bases from V and 7 bases from J, with 17 bases between. CDR3 region: CASSSLPGAGNSPLHF. The CDR3 region has the DNA TGTGCCAGCAGCTCCCTACCCGGGGCTGGGAATTCACCCCTCCACTTT. The variable domain in full, completed from reference TRBV7-9 and TRBJ1-6, reads DTGVSQNPRHKITKRGQNVTFRCDPISEHNRLYWYRQTLGQGPEFLTYFQNEAQLEKSRLLSDRFSAERPKGSFSTLEIQRTEQGDSAMYLCASSSLPGAGNSPLHFGNGTRLTVT.

The rearrangement joins TRBV30 to TRBJ2-4, with D perhaps matching TRBD1 or TRBD2 (5 bases each). Germline loops: CDR1 GTSNPN, CDR2 SVGIG (reference sequence). This CDR3 spans 12 amino acids. V lost 3 bases and J lost 12, with 15 bases in between. In DNA, the CDR3 is TGTGCCTGGAGGCCGGGACCGCGGAGTCAGTACTTC. Translating gives CAWRPGPRSQYF.

The chain has TRBV30 and TRBJ1-1; D unresolved. V gave up 0 bases and J gave up 1 base, with 3 bases separating them. This CDR3 comprises 12 residues. Germline V lookup: CDR1 GTSNPN, CDR2 SVGIG (reference sequence). The CDR3 DNA is TGTGCCTGGAGTGTGGGGAACACTGAAGCTTTCTTT. Encoded protein: CAWSVGNTEAFF.

J is TRBJ2-7 and V is TRBV5-6; 8 positions agree with TRBD2. V lost 4 bases, J lost 2 bases, and 5 bases stayed unmatched. Germline V CDR1 and CDR2: SGHDT, YYEEEE. This CDR3 has 14 residues. CDR3 protein: CASSIAGRTYEQYF. DNA of the CDR3: TGTGCCAGCAGCATAGCGGGGCGAACCTACGAGCAGTACTTC.